This T cell receptor (beta chain) was found in a study of tumor-infiltrating lymphocytes in primary liver carcinoma (dated by TCRdb to 2017 to 2019). About the full investigation: Surgical resection was performed in China between late 2015 and 2016 on about 5 patients with histopathologically diagnosed primary liver carcinoma. Roughly 3.65 to 7.13 million productive TCRbeta reads were obtained per sample, and no significant difference in read depth was found between tissue types. TCRbeta repertoire sequencing, expression microarrays and whole-exome sequencing were combined in the study across five regions of each liver tumor, with adjacent normal tissue and blood also included. TCRbeta repertoire sequencing covered about 35 specimens from 5 patients: 25 or so tumor regions, 5 adjacent noncancerous liver tissues and 5 peripheral blood samples. Technical replicate repertoires showed high reproducibility, with mean shared-clone rates about 0.86 and correlation coefficients above 0.95. The five patients had tumors staged T1-T3 N0M0, with maximum diameters ranging from roughly 4.2 to 11 cm. Hepatocellular carcinoma (four) or combined HCC and intrahepatic cholangiocarcinoma (one) was present in the five patients, who were three men and two women aged 30 to 69 years.

TCRbeta-specific cDNA was reverse-transcribed from around 0.45 ug total RNA using a constant-region primer and ProtoScript II reverse transcriptase. Three nested multiplex PCR rounds, following a slightly modified ARM-PCR procedure, were used to build the TCRbeta libraries. Sample barcodes and Illumina adapters were added in a final 25-cycle PCR with Deep VentR polymerase. Amplicons of 200-500 bp were gel-purified with a QIAquick gel extraction kit before sequencing. TCRbeta amplicons were sequenced on an Illumina HiSeq 2500 with 250-bp paired-end reads. As for how the authors treated the data: Quality trimming of reads was performed with Trimmomatic v0.33, and paired reads were merged with FLASH v1.2.11 so that full CDR3 sequences could be recovered. MiGEC v1.2.1b assigned V, D and J germline segments to the rearranged TCRbeta sequences. Clonotype statistics and Shannon-Wiener diversity indices were computed with VDJtools v1.0.0. To reduce sampling bias, subsequent analyses other than the diversity analysis used only the 250 most abundant clonotypes in each sample. TCRdb handled the public reads itself, with Q25 trimming in fastp and clone calling in MiXCR, and kept productive beta chains. Entries that share a CDR3 protein sequence are merged under the most common genes and DNA. TCRdb assigned the V and J calls; the authors' analysis was not used. For this sample the table gives 300,000 to 400,000 distinct CDR3 sequences, of which around 60% were detected only once. The ten most abundant clones make up 5.5% to 7% of the sample.

Points on this clonotype: Its specific antigen is unknown. The junction departs from the called germline gene at one end, perhaps through a read error.

Study-level results and caveats: Because only the TCR beta chain was sequenced and unpaired alpha chains were not captured, true repertoire diversity is likely underestimated. With just 4 to 6 patients in the study, the authors point out that the findings should be validated in a larger study. A significantly larger repertoire fraction was made up by the top 250 clones in tumors than in blood (p = 0.039). Repertoire overlap was higher between tumor regions (mean roughly 35%) than tumor-adjacent (around 17%) or tumor-blood (14%) pairs, consistent with antigen-driven expansion. Because the samples were bulk and unsorted, CD4+ and CD8+ T cell repertoires could not be compared.

Blood RNA was extracted from unsorted whole blood with TRIzol reagent; germline DNA came from the DNeasy Blood & Tissue kit. Patients had chronic HBV infection and were treatment-naive at sampling. Before surgery, approximately 4 milliliters of peripheral blood were drawn into K2EDTA tubes. This receptor was obtained from a man aged 35 to 55 with primary liver carcinoma and hepatitis B virus infection. Sequenced: peripheral blood.

The base sequence is TGCCCCAGCAGCCTCCAGTTAAACACCTACGAGCAGTACTTC. It is translated as CPSSLQLNTYEQYF. This receptor chain uses TRBV4-3 and TRBJ2-7, with the identity of the D gene unclear. From its cysteine to its phenylalanine, the CDR3 spans 14 amino acids. Only the CDR3 portion is preserved as DNA: 42 bases, with reading frame beginning at the first base. According to the germline V gene, CDR1 reads LGHNA and CDR2 reads YSLEER.